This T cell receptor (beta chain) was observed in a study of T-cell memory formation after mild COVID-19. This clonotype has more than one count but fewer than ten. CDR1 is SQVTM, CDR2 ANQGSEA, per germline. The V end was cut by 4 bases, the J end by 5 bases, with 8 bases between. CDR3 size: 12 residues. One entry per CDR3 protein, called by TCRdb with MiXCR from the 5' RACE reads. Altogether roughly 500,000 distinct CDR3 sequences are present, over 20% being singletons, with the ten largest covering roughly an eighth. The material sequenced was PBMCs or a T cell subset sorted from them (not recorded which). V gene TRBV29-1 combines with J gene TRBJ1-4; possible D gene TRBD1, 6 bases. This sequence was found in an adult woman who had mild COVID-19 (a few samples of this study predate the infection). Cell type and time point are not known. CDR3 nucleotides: TGCAGCGTTGCAGGGGCGAATGAAAAACTGTTTTTT. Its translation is CSVAGANEKLFF.